The rows below give T cell receptor beta chains drawn from one sample of a study of OX40 agonist ivuxolimab in advanced cancers. The method was immunoSEQ multiplex PCR; TCRdb's version includes in-frame clones alone and lacks a portion of them. This table has around 60,000 clones, over 80% appearing once. Sequenced material: CD4+ or CD8+ T cells sorted from blood, taken in a trial of the OX40 agonist ivuxolimab. These receptor sequences come from an adult with an advanced solid tumor such as melanoma, head and neck, liver or kidney cancer. CDR3s include the opening cysteine and the closing phenylalanine or tryptophan. The D gene is left open where the match is weak. Clone size is given for some rows only: seen once, a few or many times, or a class if the clone is expanded.

V	J	D	size	DNA	CDR3
TRBV15	TRBJ2-7	-	-	TGTGCCACCAGCAGAGATGTTCACTACGAGCAGTACTTC	CATSRDVHYEQYF
TRBV2	TRBJ1-1	-	-	TGTGCCAGCAGTGAGCTGGGGGGCACTGAAGCTTTCTTT	CASSELGGTEAFF
TRBV10-1	TRBJ2-7	-	-	TGCGCCAGCAGTAAGGCAGGGTCCTACGAGCAGTACTTC	CASSKAGSYEQYF
TRBV9	TRBJ1-1	-	-	TGTGCCAGCAGCGTAGAATGGAGGGACACTGAAGCTTTCTTT	CASSVEWRDTEAFF
TRBV7-9	TRBJ1-1	-	-	TGTGCCAGCAGGTCGACAGGGAACACTGAAGCTTTCTTT	CASRSTGNTEAFF
TRBV11-3	TRBJ2-7	-	-	TGTGCCAGCAGCTTAAACCACGGTCGGGGTGAGCAGTACTTC	CASSLNHGRGEQYF
TRBV28	TRBJ1-6	TRBD1	-	TGTGCCAGCAGGGACCCCGGGACAGCTGGGTATTCACCCCTCCACTTT	CASRDPGTAGYSPLHF
TRBV4-1	TRBJ1-1	-	-	TGCGCCAGCAGCCAAGCCGGGGATGGGGGTAAAACTGAAGCTTTCTTT	CASSQAGDGGKTEAFF
TRBV13	TRBJ2-5	TRBD1	once	TGTGCCAGCAGTTACTCGGGACAGTTGGGAGTCCAAGAGACCCAGTACTTC	CASSYSGQLGVQETQYF
TRBV6-5	TRBJ1-2	-	-	TGTGCCAGCAGTTACTCAGGGAGGGCAGGCTATGGCTACACCTTC	CASSYSGRAGYGYTF
TRBV18	TRBJ2-1	TRBD2	-	TGTGCCAGCTCACCCGGACTAGCGGGAGAATATGAGCAGTTCTTC	CASSPGLAGEYEQFF
TRBV7-6	TRBJ2-1	TRBD1	-	TGTGCCAGCAGCAGTGGACAGGGGTACAATGAGCAGTTCTTC	CASSSGQGYNEQFF
TRBV2	TRBJ1-5	-	-	TGTGCCAGCGTCGGGGAGTTCAATCAGCCCCAGCATTTT	CASVGEFNQPQHF
TRBV19	TRBJ1-5	-	-	TGTGCCAGTAGTATAGGCAGGGCCCTATATCCCCAGCATTTT	CASSIGRALYPQHF
TRBV18	TRBJ2-7	TRBD1	-	TGTGCCAGCTCACGGGGACAGGGCTACGAGCAGTACTTC	CASSRGQGYEQYF
TRBV28	TRBJ2-3	-	-	TGTGCCAGCAGTTTAGGGTCCACAGATACGCAGTATTTT	CASSLGSTDTQYF
TRBV4-2	TRBJ2-3	TRBD2	-	TGTGCCAGCAGCCAAGGGGCCTCACTAGCGGGATACACAGATACGCAGTATTTT	CASSQGASLAGYTDTQYF
TRBV20-1	TRBJ2-2	-	-	TGCAGTGCTAGGCGTGATGGGGAGCTGTTTTTT	CSARRDGELFF
TRBV2	TRBJ2-7	-	few	TGTGCCAGCAGTGCGAGCTACGAGCAGTACTTC	CASSASYEQYF
TRBV28	TRBJ1-4	-	-	TGTGCTTCCTGGGGTATTACTAATGAAAAACTGTTTTTT	CASWGITNEKLFF
TRBV28	TRBJ1-1	-	-	TGTGCCAGCAGTTTATGGCTGACCCTCAACACTGAAGCTTTCTTT	CASSLWLTLNTEAFF
TRBV27	TRBJ1-4	-	-	TGTGCCAGCAGTCCAGACAGAACAAATGAAAAACTGTTTTTT	CASSPDRTNEKLFF
TRBV19	TRBJ2-5	-	-	TGTGCCAGTAGTCCTCCCGGGGAGACCCAGTACTTC	CASSPPGETQYF
TRBV19	TRBJ2-5	-	-	TGTGCCAGTAGGAGTCGCGTGGGGGGCCAAGAGACCCAGTACTTC	CASRSRVGGQETQYF
TRBV4-3	TRBJ1-6	-	once	TGCGCCAGCAGGGGGCTTACTGAGAATTCACCCCTCCACTTT	CASRGLTENSPLHF
TRBV19	TRBJ2-1	-	-	TGTGCCAGTAGAGGGCTCGGGGCCTCCTACAATGAGCAGTTCTTC	CASRGLGASYNEQFF
TRBV28	TRBJ2-5	-	-	TGTGCCAGCAGTTTTTCGACAGGCCAAGAGACCCAGTACTTC	CASSFSTGQETQYF
TRBV10-2	TRBJ2-7	-	-	TGCGCCAGCAGTGGGGGGCTGAGTTACTACGAGCAGTACTTC	CASSGGLSYYEQYF
TRBV5-6	TRBJ2-3	TRBD2	-	TGTGCCAGCAGCTTTCTGTCAGCGGGAGGAGATACGCAGTATTTT	CASSFLSAGGDTQYF
TRBV28	TRBJ1-2	-	-	TGTGCCAGCAGTTGGGACATCTATGGCTACACCTTC	CASSWDIYGYTF
TRBV29-1	TRBJ1-2	TRBD1	-	TGCAGCGTTGAAGCAACGACAGGGGTCGGCGGCTACACCTTC	CSVEATTGVGGYTF
TRBV6-1	TRBJ1-6	-	few	TGTGCCAGCACCACTACTAGCTCCTATAATTCACCCCTCCACTTT	CASTTTSSYNSPLHF
TRBV14	TRBJ1-3	-	-	TGTGCCAGCAGCCAAGTTCGAGGGCCTATGGGGGGCACCATATATTTT	CASSQVRGPMGGTIYF
TRBV25-1	TRBJ1-1	-	-	TGTGCCAGCGTCCCCCGGGGTCGGGACACTGAAGCTTTCTTT	CASVPRGRDTEAFF
TRBV7-9	TRBJ2-3	TRBD1	-	TGTGCCAGCAGCTTCGGACAGGACACAGATACGCAGTATTTT	CASSFGQDTDTQYF
TRBV30	TRBJ2-7	-	once	TGTGCCTGGAGTGTCCTACCCCTATCCTACGAGCAGTACTTC	CAWSVLPLSYEQYF
TRBV5-5	TRBJ2-5	-	-	TGTGCCAGCAGCTTTACTAGCATTGAGACCCAGTACTTC	CASSFTSIETQYF
TRBV27	TRBJ1-1	-	-	TGTGCCAGCAGTTTCCTGGGTACTGAAGCTTTCTTT	CASSFLGTEAFF
TRBV7-9	TRBJ1-3	-	once	TGTGCCAGCAGCCAAGAGGGGGTTTCGTACGGAAACACCATATATTTT	CASSQEGVSYGNTIYF
TRBV11-2	TRBJ1-1	-	-	TGTGCCAGCAGCTTAATCATGAACACTGAAGCTTTCTTT	CASSLIMNTEAFF